Listed here are 3 T cell receptor beta chains from one sample, sequenced in a study of tumor and adjacent non-tumor tissue in lung cancer. No cell sorting was done before RNA was extracted from the tissue. A modified ARM-PCR protocol with three rounds of nested PCR amplified TCRbeta. TCRdb reanalysed the multiplex PCR reads using MiXCR and keeps one entry per CDR3 protein. This table has just over 200,000 distinct CDR3 sequences, less than 80% appearing once. Material for sequencing was lung tumor tissue. The receptors were sampled from a man in his sixties with non-small cell lung cancer.

A word on this clonotype: The junction differs from germline at one of its ends, possibly a read error. The chain employs TRBV4-2 and TRBJ1-5; 11 nucleotides line up with TRBD1. CDR3 size: 18 residues. CDR1 and CDR2 (germline): LGHNA, YNFKEQ. CDR3 coding DNA: TGTGCCAGCAGCCAAGATGGCAGGGGACAGGGGGTGAGTCAGCCCCAGAATTTT. It specifies CASSQDGRGQGVSQPQNF.

As for this clonotype: This likely comes from a read error, as the CDR3 has no conserved phenylalanine or tryptophan at its end. V gene TRBV20-1 combines with J gene TRBJ1-5, with a tentative D call TRBD1 (5 bases). Trimming left V 6 bases short and J 3 bases short, with 21 bases between. The germline CDR1 and CDR2 sequences are DFQATT and SNEGSKA (reference sequence). CDR3 size: 16 residues. DNA for the CDR3: TGCAGTGCCCTCCCGACGGGGCGCGCGGACAATCAGCCCCAGCATTTG. This codes for CSALPTGRADNQPQHL.

In the case of this clonotype: Just one base apart from a much larger clone, this may be a read error. This sequence joins TRBV20-1 and TRBJ2-5; D not resolved. Germline CDR1 DFQATT, CDR2 SNEGSKA (reference sequence). The CDR3 runs 14 residues. CDR3 amino acids: CIARSGAQQETQYF. CDR3 nucleotides: TGCATTGCTAGATCCGGAGCACAGCAAGAGACCCAGTACTTC.